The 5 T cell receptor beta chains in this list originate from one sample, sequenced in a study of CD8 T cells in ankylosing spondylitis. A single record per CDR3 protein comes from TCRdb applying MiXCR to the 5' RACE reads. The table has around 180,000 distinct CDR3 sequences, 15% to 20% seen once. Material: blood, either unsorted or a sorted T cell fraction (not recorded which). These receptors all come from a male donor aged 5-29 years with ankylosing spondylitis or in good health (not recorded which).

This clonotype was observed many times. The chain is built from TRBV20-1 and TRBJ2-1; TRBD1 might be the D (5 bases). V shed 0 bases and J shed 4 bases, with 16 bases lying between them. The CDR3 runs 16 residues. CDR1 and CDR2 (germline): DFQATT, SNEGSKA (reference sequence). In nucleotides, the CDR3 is TGCAGTGCTAGAGACGCCCTCCGGACACCATACAATGAGCAGTTCTTC. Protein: CSARDALRTPYNEQFF.

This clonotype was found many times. The CDR3 sequence: CATEPGQGASTGELFF. The CDR3 DNA sequence: TGTGCCACCGAGCCGGGACAGGGGGCGAGCACCGGGGAGCTGTTTTTT. V gene TRBV4-2 combines with J gene TRBJ2-2; 12 positions match TRBD1. The CDR3 spans 16 residues. Germline values: CDR1 LGHNA, CDR2 YNFKEQ. V trimming: 10 bases; J trimming: 4 bases; junction bases outside the gene matches: 10.

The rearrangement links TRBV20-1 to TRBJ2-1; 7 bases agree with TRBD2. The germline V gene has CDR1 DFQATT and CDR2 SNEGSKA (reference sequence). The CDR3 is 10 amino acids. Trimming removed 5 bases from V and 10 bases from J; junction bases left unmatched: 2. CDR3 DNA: TGCAGTGCTTGGGGGGGGGAGCAGTTCTTC. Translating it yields CSAWGGEQFF.

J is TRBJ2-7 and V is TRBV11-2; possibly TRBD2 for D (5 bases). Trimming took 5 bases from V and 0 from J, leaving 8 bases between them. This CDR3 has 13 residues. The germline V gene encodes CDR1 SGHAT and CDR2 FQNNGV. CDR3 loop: CASSEGASYEQYV. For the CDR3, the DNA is TGTGCCAGCAGCGAGGGCGCCTCCTACGAGCAGTACGTC.

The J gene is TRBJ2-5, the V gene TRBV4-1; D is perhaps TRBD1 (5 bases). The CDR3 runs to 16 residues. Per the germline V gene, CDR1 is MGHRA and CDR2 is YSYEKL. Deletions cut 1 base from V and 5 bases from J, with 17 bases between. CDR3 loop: CASSQGVAAPGETQYF. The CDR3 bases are TGCGCCAGCAGCCAAGGGGTAGCCGCCCCAGGGGAGACCCAGTACTTC.